This T cell receptor (beta chain) was found in a study of T-cell reconstitution after alpha-beta-depleted transplantation in children (dated by TCRdb to 2016 to 2018). About the study as a whole: Using TCR repertoire profiling, the study quantitatively followed how T-cell immune reconstitution unfolded in children after TCRalphabeta/CD19-depleted allogeneic hematopoietic cell transplantation. On the study overall, not on this receptor specifically: Over the following months the frequencies of hyperexpanded clones went down, and after one year T-cell counts and TCRbeta diversity were mostly credited to newly produced T cells. About two months after transplant, the apparently early recovery of alphabetaT-cell counts reportedly depended on just several hundred clones that had expanded rapidly and came from non-depleted graft cells. The high TCRbeta diversity at day 60 in some patients was ascribed to recipient T cells and intrathymic progenitors that had survived conditioning.

Trimming takes 10 bases off V and 5 bases off J; junction bases not matched to a gene: 7. Taken from the germline V gene (reference sequence), the CDR1 and CDR2 loops are LNHDA and SQIVND. The CDR3 runs 14 amino acids, cysteine and phenylalanine included. Here the CDR3 DNA is all that survives: 42 bases in frame from base 1. The treatment or condition label on this specimen signifies: allogeneic hematopoietic cell transplantation with graft depleted of TCRalphabeta T cells and CD19 B cells. TCRalphabeta/CD19-depleted allogeneic hematopoietic cell grafts were given to the transplant recipients, all of whom were children. Libraries were prepared through PCR. Sequenced using an Illumina HiSeq 2500. To normalize quantification of the TCRbeta repertoire, the TCR libraries were built with molecular barcoding that relied on unique molecular identifiers. The public reads were run again by TCRdb, first through fastp at Q25 and then through MiXCR, and only productive beta chains were kept. Rows matching on CDR3 protein sequence are summarized as one entry with the most common DNA and genes. The sample table contains 700,000 to 950,000 distinct CDR3 sequences; only one count was recorded for 16% of them. The leading ten clones occupy 5% of the sample.

This clonotype was seen only a few times. Which antigen it targets is not known. One base away there is no much larger clone; base qualities are not given. The receptor was derived from a male patient younger than 18 who had a stem cell transplant for acute lymphoblastic leukemia, so the T cells may come from the graft donor. The chain was built from TRBV19 and TRBJ2-1, and 11 junctional nucleotides match TRBD2. Here the sequenced sample was PBMCs, mostly from graft donor cells, taken 360 days after TCRalphabeta/CD19-depleted stem cell transplant. For the CDR3, the sequence is CATRGLAANNEQFF. The nucleotides read TGTGCCACCCGGGGACTAGCGGCTAACAATGAGCAGTTCTTC.